One and the same sample provided the 31 T cell receptor beta chains below, sequenced in a study of chemoradiotherapy in HPV16-positive cancers. TCRdb's copy holds only in-frame clones and misses some; the assay was immunoSEQ multiplex PCR. The table includes more than 10,000 clones, 89% detected once. Sequenced here: blood, sampled from a patient who underwent chemoradiotherapy. All receptors come from a human donor with HPV-associated anogenital cancer.

V usage is TRBV4-2 and J usage is TRBJ2-7; D is possibly TRBD1 (5 bases). V shed 3 bases and J shed 3 bases, with 15 bases lying between them. Per the germline V gene, CDR1 is LGHNA and CDR2 is YNFKEQ. The CDR3 has 15 amino acids. CDR3 loop: CASSQNYQGDYEQYF. CDR3 sequence (DNA): TGTGCCAGCAGCCAGAACTACCAAGGGGACTACGAGCAGTACTTC.

The J gene is TRBJ1-2, the V gene TRBV2, with no clear D. V lost 4 bases, J lost 8 bases, and 14 bases lay in between. The CDR3 runs to 13 residues. CDR1 is SNHLY and CDR2 is FYNNEI in the germline V gene. The DNA of the CDR3 is TGTGCCAGCAGTGTCGCCAGAGGATACGGCTACACCTTC. Its protein product is CASSVARGYGYTF.

The chain combines TRBV5-1 with TRBJ2-5; D uncertain. The tail of the sequence fits TRBJ2-7 better, so the J call may be wrong. Germline values: CDR1 SGHRS, CDR2 YFSETQ. This CDR3 region has 11 residues. DNA of the CDR3: TGCGCCAGCAGCCTGGCCAACGAGCAGTACTTC. This translates into CASSLANEQYF.

The CDR3 DNA follows: TGTGCCAGCAGTTTAGGAGAACAAGAGACCCAGTACTTC. This codes for CASSLGEQETQYF. The rearrangement links TRBV6-6 to TRBJ2-5; D is undetermined. Between the trimmed V and J ends, which lost 4 bases and 2 bases, there was a span of 8 bases. The CDR3 has 13 amino acids. The germline CDR1 and CDR2 sequences are MNHNY and SVGAGI (reference sequence).

This chain connects TRBV2 to TRBJ2-7; D unclear. The CDR3 is 13 amino acids. CDR1 is SNHLY, CDR2 FYNNEI, per germline. Trimming took off 0 bases at V and 4 bases at J, with 7 bases between the two ends. CDR3 amino acids: CASSEADSYEQYF. CDR3 DNA: TGTGCCAGCAGTGAAGCGGATTCATACGAGCAGTACTTC.

The chain couples TRBV19 to TRBJ2-1; tentatively, D is TRBD2 (5 bases). V dropped 6 bases and J dropped 0 bases, with 12 bases sitting between them. The CDR3 is 15 amino acids. The germline V gene encodes CDR1 LNHDA and CDR2 SQIVND (reference sequence). CDR3 in amino acids: CASRPRDRSYNEQFF. CDR3 coding DNA: TGTGCCAGTAGGCCTCGGGATCGCTCCTACAATGAGCAGTTCTTC.

V gene TRBV9 combines with J gene TRBJ2-1; 16 nucleotides match TRBD2. Trimming at V came to 4 bases and at J to 4 bases, leaving 8 bases not matched to a gene. CDR1 and CDR2 from the germline V gene are SGDLS and YYNGEE. The CDR3 loop spans 18 amino acids. The CDR3 protein is CASSPQGLAGGAYNEQFF. For the CDR3, the DNA is TGTGCCAGCAGCCCGCAGGGACTAGCGGGGGGGGCTTACAATGAGCAGTTCTTC.

Here the CDR3 DNA reads TGTGCCAGCAGCTTTTCGGGACAGGGGGCCCATGAGCAGTTCTTC. It codes for CASSFSGQGAHEQFF. The rearrangement joins TRBV7-2 to TRBJ2-1; 12 positions agree with TRBD1. The V gene end was trimmed by 3 bases and the J gene end by 8 bases; junction bases not matched to a gene: 5. Germline CDR1 SGHTA, CDR2 FQGNSA. This CDR3 spans 15 amino acids.

The V and J genes are TRBV28 and TRBJ2-7, with 7 positions matching TRBD1. There are 16 residues in the CDR3. V shed 7 bases, J shed 7 bases, and the junction held 19 bases outside the gene matches. Germline values: CDR1 MDHEN, CDR2 SYDVKM. The CDR3 DNA reads as TGTGCCAGCATCCCCCGAGGAGCAGGGGGACGGGGAGAGCAGTACTTC. Translating gives CASIPRGAGGRGEQYF.

This chain joins TRBV6-5 and TRBJ2-2; a possible D gene is TRBD1 (6 bases). V was trimmed by 7 bases and J by 7 bases, leaving 13 bases between them. This CDR3 is built from 13 residues. Germline CDR1 reads MNHEY; CDR2 reads SVGAGI. The CDR3 region has the DNA TGTGCCAGCAACCAACAGGGCTTCGGGGAGCTGTTTTTT. It yields the protein CASNQQGFGELFF.

The chain has TRBV15 and TRBJ2-7, with D perhaps assigned TRBD1 or TRBD2 (5 bases each). CDR1 and CDR2 from the germline V gene are LNHNV and YYDKDF (reference sequence). The CDR3 is 12 amino acids. V dropped 11 bases and J dropped 1 base, with 12 bases sitting between them. CDR3 protein: CARGTSSYEQYF. The DNA for the CDR3 is TGTGCCCGAGGGACCTCATCCTACGAGCAGTACTTC.

The rearrangement links TRBV7-2 to TRBJ2-1, with a weak D call TRBD2 (5 bases). Germline V gives CDR1 SGHTA, CDR2 FQGNSA. The CDR3 consists of 13 residues. The V and J ends lost 1 base and 15 bases respectively, with 16 bases between them. CDR3 nucleotides: TGTGCCAGCAGCTTAGGCGGGTCGCCAGTTCGGTTCTTC. Amino acids: CASSLGGSPVRFF.

The J gene is TRBJ2-5, the V gene TRBV29-1; 9 nucleotides agree with TRBD2. Germline assignment: CDR1 SQVTM and CDR2 ANQGSEA. With 0 bases clipped from V and 4 bases from J, the junction kept 15 bases outside the gene matches. This CDR3 has 18 residues. The CDR3 reads CSVEDHKGGGGARETQYF. In nucleotides, the CDR3 is TGCAGCGTTGAAGATCACAAAGGAGGCGGGGGGGCCCGAGAGACCCAGTACTTC.

The chain recombines TRBV29-1 with TRBJ2-2; D gene ambiguous. With 2 bases removed from V and 6 bases from J, the gap between germline ends came to 4 bases. The CDR3 contains 11 residues. Germline assignment: CDR1 SQVTM and CDR2 ANQGSEA. CDR3 DNA: TGCAGCGTTGAAAGGTCCGGGGAGCTGTTTTTT. Its translation: CSVERSGELFF.

The genes are TRBV4-1 and TRBJ2-2, with 12 bases fitting TRBD2. This CDR3 is 17 amino acids long. Germline V gives CDR1 MGHRA, CDR2 YSYEKL. V gave up 2 bases and J gave up 7 bases; unmatched junction bases: 8. The DNA for the CDR3 is TGCGCCAGCAGCCAAAGGCTAGCGGGGGGGCCACACGGGGAGCTGTTTTTT. It specifies CASSQRLAGGPHGELFF.

The chain is built from TRBV11-1 and TRBJ2-7; unclear D gene. V was cut by 0 bases and J by 3 bases, with 6 bases left in between. Germline V gives CDR1 SGHAT, CDR2 FQDESV (reference sequence). This CDR3 has 13 amino acids. In DNA form, the CDR3 reads TGTGCCAGCAGCTTAGCGGCGAGCTACGAGCAGTACTTC. Translation gives CASSLAASYEQYF.

CDR3 bases: TGTGCCAGCAGCCAACCGGACGGGCGAAGCTCCTATAATTCACCCCTCCACTTT. This gives the protein CASSQPDGRSSYNSPLHF. The chain carries TRBV4-2 and TRBJ1-6; D uncertain. The CDR3 spans 18 residues. Trimming stripped 2 bases from V and 0 bases from J, with 14 bases between. The germline CDR1 and CDR2 sequences are LGHNA and YNFKEQ.

V gene TRBV28 combines with J gene TRBJ2-1; D possibly uses TRBD1 or TRBD2 (5 bases each). The length of the CDR3 is 13 residues. V lost 1 base and J lost 15, with 16 bases in between. Germline CDR1 is MDHEN and CDR2 is SYDVKM. The CDR3 is CASSLLWGIDWFF. The CDR3 coding sequence is TGTGCCAGCAGTTTATTGTGGGGGATTGATTGGTTCTTC.

V and J are TRBV18 and TRBJ2-5, with 8 bases that match TRBD1. With 4 bases clipped from V and 5 bases from J, the junction kept 9 bases outside the gene matches. From germline, CDR1 is KGHSH and CDR2 LQKENI. CDR3 length: 15 residues. The CDR3 sequence: CASSRTTGAGETQYF. Written as DNA, the CDR3 is TGTGCCAGCTCACGAACGACAGGGGCTGGGGAGACCCAGTACTTC. Together with reference TRBV18 and TRBJ2-5, the CDR3 gives the full variable domain: NAGVMQNPRHLVRRRGQEARLRCSPMKGHSHVYWYRQLPEEGLKFMVYLQKENIIDESGMPKERFSAEFPKEGPSILRIQQVVRGDSAAYFCASSRTTGAGETQYFGPGTRLLVL.

CDR3 sequence: CASSEKRGQETQYF. The CDR3 nucleotides read TGTGCCAGCAGCGAGAAGCGGGGTCAAGAGACCCAGTACTTC. The rearrangement uses TRBV11-2 and TRBJ2-5; 7 positions agree with TRBD2. Germline V gene lookup returns CDR1 SGHAT and CDR2 FQNNGV. There are 14 residues in the CDR3. J lost 2 bases, V lost 5 bases, and 5 bases had no gene match.

The V call is TRBV27, the J call TRBJ2-3, with 9 bases identical to TRBD2. CDR1 and CDR2 from the germline V gene are MNHEY and SMNVEV (reference sequence). This CDR3 region has 15 residues. With V trimmed by 11 bases and J by 5 bases, 14 bases remained unmatched. CDR3 DNA sequence: TGTGCCTCCAGTTGGAGCGGGAGGTTTGGAGATACGCAGTATTTT. Amino acids: CASSWSGRFGDTQYF.

This chain uses TRBV7-2 with TRBJ1-2; D not certain. V lost 1 base, J lost 4 bases, and 13 bases lay in between. CDR3 length equals 15 residues. Germline V gene sequence: CDR1 SGHTA, CDR2 FQGNSA. The CDR3 nucleotides are TGTGCCAGCAGCTTAGAATTCAGTACAGCCTATGGCTACACCTTC. Encoded protein: CASSLEFSTAYGYTF.

This clone was counted a single time. The chain has TRBV19 and TRBJ2-7, with 9 bases identical to TRBD2. The CDR3 extends over 16 amino acids. Germline V CDR1 and CDR2: LNHDA, SQIVND (reference sequence). Trimming removed 6 bases from V and 1 base from J; junction bases left unmatched: 10. CDR3 region: CASSFDGSGGSYEQYF. The DNA for the CDR3 is TGTGCCAGTAGCTTCGATGGGAGCGGGGGGTCCTACGAGCAGTACTTC.

The chain uses TRBV2 and TRBJ2-5; TRBD2 matches 8 bases. The CDR3 runs to 12 residues. Germline-derived CDR1 and CDR2 are SNHLY and FYNNEI. J was trimmed by 5 bases and V by 8 bases; bases with no gene match: 4. CDR3 coding DNA: TGTGCCAGCGCGGGACTAGTTGAGACCCAGTACTTC. The encoded protein is CASAGLVETQYF.

The chain recombines TRBV6-5 with TRBJ2-1; the D gene is possibly TRBD2 (6 bases). Germline V CDR1 and CDR2: MNHEY, SVGAGI. The length of the CDR3 is 16 residues. V lost 2 bases, J lost 4 bases, and 15 bases lay in between. The CDR3 DNA follows: TGTGCCAGCAGTTACCTCCCGGGACTGGGTTACAATGAGCAGTTCTTC. It specifies CASSYLPGLGYNEQFF.

The chain couples TRBV18 to TRBJ2-3; D possibly uses TRBD1 or TRBD2 (6 bases each). V was shortened by 3 bases and J by 4 bases, with 11 bases between the two germline ends. Per the germline V gene, CDR1 is KGHSH and CDR2 is LQKENI. CDR3 size: 14 residues. CDR3 in DNA: TGTGCCAGCTCACCCGAGGGGGAGGCAGATACGCAGTATTTT. Residues: CASSPEGEADTQYF. The full variable domain, rest sourced from reference TRBV18 and TRBJ2-3, is NAGVMQNPRHLVRRRGQEARLRCSPMKGHSHVYWYRQLPEEGLKFMVYLQKENIIDESGMPKERFSAEFPKEGPSILRIQQVVRGDSAAYFCASSPEGEADTQYFGPGTRLTVL.

The rearrangement joins TRBV5-6 to TRBJ2-4, with D perhaps matching TRBD1 (6 bases). CDR1 is SGHDT, CDR2 YYEEEE, per germline. The CDR3 sequence is 16 residues long. V was cut by 4 bases and J by 2 bases, with 16 bases left in between. The CDR3 DNA sequence: TGTGCCAGCAGCCTATTACAGGGTCCCCCCAAAAACATTCAGTACTTC. As protein: CASSLLQGPPKNIQYF.

The chain is built from TRBV5-1 and TRBJ2-2; tentatively, D is TRBD1 or TRBD2 (5 bases each). Trimming left V 3 bases short and J 1 base short, with 7 bases between. This CDR3 is 14 amino acids long. In germline, CDR1 is SGHRS, CDR2 YFSETQ. The CDR3 loop reads CASSWGRNTGELFF. CDR3 DNA: TGCGCCAGCAGCTGGGGGAGGAACACCGGGGAGCTGTTTTTT.

The gene calls are TRBV18 and TRBJ1-1; D is undetermined. Germline values: CDR1 KGHSH, CDR2 LQKENI. This CDR3 region has 16 residues. Trimming took off 5 bases at V and 2 bases at J, with 18 bases between the two ends. The CDR3 loop reads CASSWYDDARNTEAFF. In DNA, the CDR3 is TGTGCCAGCTCATGGTATGATGATGCAAGAAACACTGAAGCTTTCTTT.

This clone was counted a single time. The chain carries TRBV7-3 and TRBJ1-1; D call uncertain. Looked up from germline, CDR1 is SGHTA and CDR2 is FQGTGA. CDR3 length: 15 amino acids. Deletions cut 2 bases from V and 1 base from J, with 11 bases between. This CDR3 is CASSLGRGSNTEAFF. The DNA of the CDR3 is TGTGCCAGCAGCTTAGGTCGAGGTTCGAACACTGAAGCTTTCTTT.

The rearrangement joins TRBV19 to TRBJ1-2; 8 bases align to TRBD1. The germline CDR1 and CDR2 sequences are LNHDA and SQIVND (reference sequence). CDR3 length: 15 amino acids. The J segment lost 2 bases and the V segment lost 4 bases, leaving 6 bases of the junction unmatched. CDR3 sequence: CASSRSQGANYGYTF. The CDR3 DNA reads as TGTGCCAGTAGTAGATCGCAGGGGGCGAACTATGGCTACACCTTC.